Each of the 2 T cell receptor beta chains below was sequenced from the same sample in a study of tumor and adjacent non-tumor tissue in lung cancer. TCRbeta libraries were built with three rounds of nested PCR, modified from ARM-PCR. TCRdb re-called the multiplex PCR reads with MiXCR, one entry per CDR3 protein. There are 200,000 to 250,000 distinct CDR3 sequences in the sample; 70% to 75% occur only once, and approximately 26% lies in the top ten. The template was RNA from unsorted bulk tissue. Sequencing was performed on lung tumor tissue. The receptors were gathered from a man aged 55 to 70 with non-small cell lung cancer.

As for this clonotype: The junction and the germline gene differ at one end; a read error may be behind it. The J gene is TRBJ2-3, the V gene TRBV11-2, with D maybe TRBD2 (5 bases). This CDR3 has 15 residues. Germline V gives CDR1 SGHAT, CDR2 FQNNGV. For the CDR3, the DNA is TGTACCAGCAGCTTAGGACTCCTCCCTGCAGATACGCAGTATTTT. It encodes CTSSLGLLPADTQYF. The entire variable domain, with the rest obtained from reference TRBV11-2 and TRBJ2-3, is as follows: EAGVAQSPRYKIIEKRQSVAFWCNPISGHATLYWYQQILGQGPKLLIQFQNNGVVDDSQLPKDRFSAERLKGVDSTLKIQPAKLEDSAVYLCTSSLGLLPADTQYFGPGTRLTVL.

The rearrangement links TRBV6-1 to TRBJ2-3; 10 bases fit TRBD1. CDR3 length: 14 residues. V was pared by 5 bases and J by 4 bases, with 3 bases of the junction left unmatched. CDR1 MNHNS and CDR2 SASEGT come from the germline V gene. Here the CDR3 DNA reads TGTGCCAGCAGTTTGGGACAGGGGTCAGATACGCAGTATTTT. Translation gives CASSLGQGSDTQYF.